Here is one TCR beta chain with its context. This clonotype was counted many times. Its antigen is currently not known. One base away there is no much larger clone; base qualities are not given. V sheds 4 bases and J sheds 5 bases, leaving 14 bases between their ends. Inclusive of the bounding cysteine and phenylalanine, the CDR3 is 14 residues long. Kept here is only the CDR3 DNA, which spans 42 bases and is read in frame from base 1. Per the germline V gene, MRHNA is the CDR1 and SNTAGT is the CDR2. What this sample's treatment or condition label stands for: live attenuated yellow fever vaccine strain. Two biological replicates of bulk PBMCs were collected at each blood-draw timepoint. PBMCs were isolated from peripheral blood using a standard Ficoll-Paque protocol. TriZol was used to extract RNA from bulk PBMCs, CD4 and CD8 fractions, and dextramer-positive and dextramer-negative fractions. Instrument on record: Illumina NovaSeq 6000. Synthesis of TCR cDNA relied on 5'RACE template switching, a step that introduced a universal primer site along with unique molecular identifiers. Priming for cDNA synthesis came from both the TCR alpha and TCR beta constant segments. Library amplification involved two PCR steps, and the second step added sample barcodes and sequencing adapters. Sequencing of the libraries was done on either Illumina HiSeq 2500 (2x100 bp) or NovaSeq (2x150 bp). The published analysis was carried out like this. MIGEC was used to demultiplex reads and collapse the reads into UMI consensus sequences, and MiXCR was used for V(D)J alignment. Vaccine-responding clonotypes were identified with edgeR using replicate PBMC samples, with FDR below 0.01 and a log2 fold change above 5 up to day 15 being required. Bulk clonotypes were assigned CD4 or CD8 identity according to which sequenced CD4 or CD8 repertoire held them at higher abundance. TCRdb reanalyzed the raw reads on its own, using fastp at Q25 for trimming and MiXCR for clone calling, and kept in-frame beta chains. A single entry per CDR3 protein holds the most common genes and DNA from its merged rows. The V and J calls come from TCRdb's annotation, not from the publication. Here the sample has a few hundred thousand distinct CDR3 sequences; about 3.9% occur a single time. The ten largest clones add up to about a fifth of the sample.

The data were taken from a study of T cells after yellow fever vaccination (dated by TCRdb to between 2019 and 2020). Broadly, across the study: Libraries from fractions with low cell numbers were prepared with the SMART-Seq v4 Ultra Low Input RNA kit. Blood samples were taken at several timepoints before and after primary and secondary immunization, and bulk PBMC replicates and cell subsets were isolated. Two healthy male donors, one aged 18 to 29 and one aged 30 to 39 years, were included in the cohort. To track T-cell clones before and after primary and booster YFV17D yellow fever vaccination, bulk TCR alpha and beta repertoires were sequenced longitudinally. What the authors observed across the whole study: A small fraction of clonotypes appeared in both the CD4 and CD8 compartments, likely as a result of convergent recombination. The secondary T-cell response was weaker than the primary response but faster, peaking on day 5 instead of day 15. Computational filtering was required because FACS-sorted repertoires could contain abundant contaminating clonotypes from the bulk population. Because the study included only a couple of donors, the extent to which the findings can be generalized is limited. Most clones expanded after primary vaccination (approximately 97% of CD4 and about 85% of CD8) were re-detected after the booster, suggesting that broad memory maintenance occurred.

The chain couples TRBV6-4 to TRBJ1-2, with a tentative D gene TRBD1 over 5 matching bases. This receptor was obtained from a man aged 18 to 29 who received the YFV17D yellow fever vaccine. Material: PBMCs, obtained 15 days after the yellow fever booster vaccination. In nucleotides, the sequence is TGTGCCAGCAGTGCGGACGGGGGTTGGTATGGCTACACCTTC. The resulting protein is CASSADGGWYGYTF.